This T cell receptor (beta chain) was sequenced during a study of molecular identifiers for immune sequencing clone quantification (dated by TCRdb to 2016 to 2018). Regarding the study in general: For a replicate experiment, the RNA from either 20,000 or 100,000 naive CD8 T cells was divided into five aliquots, and four of those aliquots went on to sequencing. This methods study benchmarked molecular-identifier clustering-based TCR repertoire sequencing (MIDCIRS) and TCR RNA copy counting, using CD8 T cells to do so.

Libraries of naive CD8 T cells were generated from roughly 20,000 to 1,000,000 sorted cells, with 10%, 30% or 50% of the purified RNA used. Naive CD8 T cells were FACS-sorted as CD8+CD4-CCR7+CD45RA+ on a BD FACSAria II into RLT Plus buffer. To test detection sensitivity, Jurkat RNA equivalent to more than eight TCR copies was spiked into samples of roughly 20,000-1,100,000 naive CD8 T cells. Enrichment of CD8 T cells was done with RosetteSep CD8+ T Cell Enrichment Cocktail plus Ficoll-Paque, and ACK red cell lysis came afterward. About this clonotype: Its antigen is unknown. A much more abundant neighbour one base away suggests this may be a read error.

Libraries were prepared through PCR. Sequencing was performed on a NextSeq 500. Preparation of bulk TCR libraries followed a previously described approach, with the TCR primers listed in Table S5. The Qiagen AllPrep DNA/RNA kit was used to purify total RNA. Before analysis, reads from multiple sequencing runs of one library were combined. Concerning the study's data processing: Only reads with exact TCR constant sequence were kept, trimmed to 150 nt, and grouped by their 12-nt molecular barcodes. Within each barcode group, reads were sub-clustered at a 15% Levenshtein threshold, and quality-weighted consensus sequences were built per RNA molecule. Non-functional sequences were filtered out, along with any lower-count sequence sitting one edit away from another sequence. Barcode sub-clusters with fewer than 20% of the maximum read count were removed, based on fitting two negative binomial distributions. TCRdb itself trimmed the public reads at Q25 with fastp, ran MiXCR and retained productive beta chains. Each record represents a unique CDR3 protein, reported with the most common genes and DNA among its rows. The V and J calls, along with clone size, are taken from TCRdb and not from the paper's own processing. This sample gives approximately 320,000 distinct CDR3 sequences in total; roughly a quarter of them show up just once. 0.65% to 0.95% of the sample is in the top ten clones.

The research as a whole found: When barcode sub-clustering was not used, chimeric consensus sequences inflated TCR diversity, with chimeras reaching as high as 47%. Identical TCR molecules sharing a barcode could cause highly expanded clone sizes to be underestimated. Modeling gave about 3.2 recovered TCR RNA copies per cell versus about 10 by digital PCR, implying approximately 30% capture efficiency. Naive libraries contained spiked-in Jurkat TCR RNA (approximately nine copies' worth), which is not part of the donor repertoire. Spiked-in Jurkat TCR RNA equal to a single cell's worth was reported to be detectable even within 1,200,000 naive CD8 T cells. In CMV-specific effector cells, clones with more than 20 RNA copies contained over 97% of molecules, whereas in naive cells such clones contained under 1% of molecules.

V was cut back by 7 bases and J by 3 bases, leaving a gap of 15 bases between them. The germline V gene (reference sequence) sets CDR1 to SEHNR and CDR2 to FQNEAQ. Including the terminal cysteine and phenylalanine, the CDR3 comprises 14 residues. Only CDR3 DNA remains: 42 bases, in frame from the first base. The chain joins TRBV7-9 to TRBJ2-5, with no reliable assignment of the D segment. The clonotype originates from a human donor in good health. Some libraries in this study had Jurkat cell RNA spiked in. Sequencing was carried out using naive CD8+ T cells from blood, with Jurkat cell RNA spiked in. The cell subset or site label, read with the paper, signifies: FACS-sorted CD8+CD4-CCR7+CD45RA+ naive T cells. This receptor carries the CDR3 CASTFSYGEETQYF. At the DNA level, the sequence is TGTGCCAGCACCTTCTCCTATGGAGAAGAGACCCAGTACTTC.